What follows are 5 T cell receptor beta chains derived from one specimen sequenced in a study of blood T cell repertoires in COVID-19. TCRdb's copy holds only in-frame clones and misses some; the assay was immunoSEQ multiplex PCR. The sample contains about 300,000 clones, roughly 90% of which appear only once. Sequenced sample: PBMCs or T cells enriched from blood (not recorded which). The receptor set was obtained from a woman aged 45-65 years who had been exposed to COVID-19.

V usage is TRBV28 and J usage is TRBJ2-3, with 7 bases lining up with TRBD1. Trimming took 2 bases from V and 2 from J; bases not matched to a gene: 10. Germline V CDR1 and CDR2: MDHEN, SYDVKM. CDR3 length: 17 amino acids. Here the CDR3 DNA reads TGTGCCAGCAGTTTACGATGGGTAGGGACAGTCACAGATACGCAGTATTTT. It translates to CASSLRWVGTVTDTQYF.

The V call is TRBV19, the J call TRBJ2-7; D is possibly TRBD2 (5 bases). Trimming cost V 3 bases and J 2 bases, with 17 bases left between them. This CDR3 is built from 16 residues. The germline gives CDR1 LNHDA, CDR2 SQIVND (reference sequence). CDR3 residues: CASSMASRGMAYEQYF. In DNA, the CDR3 is TGTGCCAGTAGTATGGCGAGTCGGGGAATGGCCTACGAGCAGTACTTC.

This sequence joins TRBV4-1 and TRBJ1-2; 9 nucleotides align to TRBD1. This CDR3 is 13 amino acids long. Per the germline V gene, CDR1 is MGHRA and CDR2 is YSYEKL. V lost 4 bases to trimming and J lost 7 bases; unmatched junction nucleotides: 4. CDR3 sequence (DNA): TGCGCCAGCAGCCCACAGGGGGCGGGTGGCTACACCTTC. It translates to CASSPQGAGGYTF.

The chain joins TRBV5-1 to TRBJ2-1; a weak D match, TRBD2 (6 bases). Looked up from germline, CDR1 is SGHRS and CDR2 is YFSETQ. V lost 0 bases to trimming and J lost 8 bases, with 15 bases between them. The CDR3 is 15 residues long. CDR3 DNA: TGCGCCAGCAGCTTGGTTGGCAGGGAGCGGGATGAGCAGTTCTTC. Its protein is CASSLVGRERDEQFF.

This rearrangement joins TRBV3-1 (or the pseudogene TRBV3-2) to TRBJ2-3; 13 bases match TRBD2. V shed 5 bases and J 6 bases; nucleotides not matched to a gene: 5. Germline V gene lookup returns CDR1 LGHDT and CDR2 YNNKEL (reference sequence). The CDR3 covers 15 residues. In nucleotides, the CDR3 is TGTGCCAGCAGCAGGACTAGCGGGGGTCAGGATACGCAGTATTTT. Translation gives CASSRTSGGQDTQYF.